Presented here are 16 T cell receptor beta chains from one specimen sequenced in a study of blood T cell repertoires in COVID-19 (dated by TCRdb to about 2020). Libraries came from the immunoSEQ multiplex PCR assay. The source is immuneACCESS, and TCRdb retained only in-frame sequences with V and J called. Part of the clones is not carried over; for the studies checked, unresolved V genes explain less than half of this, and the remainder is unexplained. The sample has 200,000 or so clones on record, approximately 90% of them singletons. Clones ranked in the top ten supply around 0.84% of the sample. The sample consisted of peripheral blood. Every receptor here comes from a man aged 60 to 75 with COVID-19, enrolled during active disease.

This rearrangement joins TRBV18 to TRBJ2-3; D gene uncertain. Germline lookup yields CDR1 KGHSH and CDR2 LQKENI. Deletions cut 4 bases from V and 0 bases from J, with 11 bases between. The CDR3 sequence is 15 residues long. CDR3 residues: CASSLPSTSTDTQYF. As DNA, the CDR3 is TGTGCCAGCTCACTTCCGAGTACTAGCACAGATACGCAGTATTTT.

This chain connects TRBV19 to TRBJ1-6, with D hard to call. V was shortened by 3 bases and J by 10 bases, with 10 bases between the two germline ends. In germline, CDR1 is LNHDA, CDR2 SQIVND (reference sequence). The CDR3 totals 13 residues. CDR3 bases: TGTGCCAGTAGTATGGCCGCCCTCTCACCCCTCCACTTT. This sequence encodes CASSMAALSPLHF.

This chain links TRBV12-3 or TRBV12-4 with TRBJ2-1, with 9 bases that match TRBD1. This CDR3 has 11 amino acids. V trimming: 5 bases; J trimming: 14 bases; junction bases outside the gene matches: 4. The CDR3 reads CASSMGQGEFF. CDR3 nucleotides: TGTGCCAGCAGTATGGGACAGGGAGAGTTCTTC.

This rearrangement joins TRBV21-1 to TRBJ2-1; TRBD2, the D gene given by the table, was not confirmed from the DNA. TRBV21-1 is an annotated pseudogene. The CDR3 sequence is 16 residues long. As DNA, the CDR3 is TGTGCCAGCAGCAAAGTGGGGACTAGCGCCTACAATGAGCAGTTCTTC. Encoded protein: CASSKVGTSAYNEQFF.

This clone occurred once. This sequence joins TRBV28 and TRBJ2-5, with 7 bases matching TRBD2. Trimming at V came to 0 bases and at J to 1 base, leaving 5 bases not matched to a gene. The germline CDR1 and CDR2 sequences are MDHEN and SYDVKM. CDR3 size: 16 residues. CDR3 sequence (DNA): TGTGCCAGCAGTTTATGGCCCCTAGCGGTCCAAGAGACCCAGTACTTC. Translation gives CASSLWPLAVQETQYF.

The genes are TRBV5-6 and TRBJ1-1, with 7 bases lining up with TRBD1. Looked up from germline, CDR1 is SGHDT and CDR2 is YYEEEE. The ends lost 0 bases at V and 1 base at J; junction bases unmatched: 3. The CDR3 has 15 amino acids. The CDR3 DNA reads TGTGCCAGCAGCTTGGTTGGGACAGCGAACACTGAAGCTTTCTTT. The encoded protein is CASSLVGTANTEAFF.

This chain joins TRBV11-2 and TRBJ2-3, with 8 nucleotides matching TRBD2. The germline CDR1 and CDR2 sequences are SGHAT and FQNNGV. This CDR3 spans 16 amino acids. V lost 0 bases and J lost 3; bases outside the gene matches: 5. In nucleotides, the CDR3 is TGTGCCAGCAGCTTAGATCGGGGGGGATGGACAGATACGCAGTATTTT. Residues: CASSLDRGGWTDTQYF.

This chain connects TRBV19 to TRBJ1-2; 7 positions match TRBD1. This CDR3 contains 14 residues. Losses at the gene ends were 8 bases for V and 1 base for J; bases not matched to a gene: 7. The germline gives CDR1 LNHDA, CDR2 SQIVND (reference sequence). CDR3 in amino acids: CASRDSSLNYGYTF. In DNA, the CDR3 is TGTGCCAGTCGGGACAGCAGTCTTAACTATGGCTACACCTTC.

The V gene is TRBV20-1, the J gene TRBJ2-1; D might be TRBD1 (5 bases). Trimming removed 2 bases at V and 8 bases at J, with 7 bases between. CDR3 length: 11 amino acids. The germline V gene has CDR1 DFQATT and CDR2 SNEGSKA (reference sequence). The CDR3 coding sequence is TGCAGTGCTAGAACAGGCCATGAGCAGTTCTTC. Translating gives CSARTGHEQFF.

The V and J genes are TRBV27 and TRBJ1-2; D unresolved. The germline V gene has CDR1 MNHEY and CDR2 SMNVEV (reference sequence). Trimming removed 3 bases from V and 3 bases from J, with 11 bases in between. The CDR3 runs to 14 residues. The CDR3 sequence is CASSFRRSDYGYTF. The CDR3 DNA follows: TGTGCCAGCAGTTTTAGAAGATCTGACTATGGCTACACCTTC.

The V gene is TRBV12-2, the J gene TRBJ2-2; TRBD2 is the table's D call and was not checked against the DNA. TRBV12-2 is an annotated pseudogene. CDR3 length equals 16 residues. The CDR3 spells CASRLVLSGRAGELFF. DNA for the CDR3: TGTGCAAGTCGCTTAGTCCTTAGCGGGAGGGCCGGGGAGCTGTTTTTT.

The chain carries TRBV5-5 and TRBJ1-3; D remains unclear. Germline V gene sequence: CDR1 SGHKS, CDR2 YYEKEE (reference sequence). V was clipped by 5 bases and J by 0 bases, with 6 bases between them. This CDR3 comprises 13 residues. The chain's CDR3 is CASSPYSGNTIYF. In DNA, the CDR3 is TGTGCCAGCAGTCCCTACTCTGGAAACACCATATATTTT.

This chain uses TRBV5-1 with TRBJ1-2; 8 bases fit TRBD1. V gave up 5 bases and J gave up 3 bases; unmatched junction bases: 9. Germline CDR1 reads SGHRS; CDR2 reads YFSETQ. This CDR3 is 15 amino acids long. CDR3 residues: CASRPGGSGDYGYTF. In DNA form, the CDR3 reads TGCGCCAGCAGGCCAGGGGGCTCAGGGGACTATGGCTACACCTTC. The full variable domain, rest sourced from reference TRBV5-1 and TRBJ1-2, is KAGVTQTPRYLIKTRGQQVTLSCSPISGHRSVSWYQQTPGQGLQFLFEYFSETQRNKGNFPGRFSGRQFSNSRSEMNVSTLELGDSALYLCASRPGGSGDYGYTFGSGTRLTVV.

The J gene is TRBJ2-2, the V gene TRBV2, with D tentatively TRBD2 (6 bases). The CDR3 consists of 15 residues. The germline V gene has CDR1 SNHLY and CDR2 FYNNEI. Between the trimmed V and J ends, which lost 4 bases and 4 bases, there was a span of 13 bases. CDR3 nucleotides: TGTGCCAGCAGTGTTGCAGCGCGGGGCACCGGGGAGCTGTTTTTT. It codes for CASSVAARGTGELFF. Full variable domain (rest looked up from reference TRBV2 and TRBJ2-2): EPEVTQTPSHQVTQMGQEVILRCVPISNHLYFYWYRQILGQKVEFLVSFYNNEISEKSEIFDDQFSVERPDGSNFTLKIRSTKLEDSAMYFCASSVAARGTGELFFGEGSRLTVL.

V gene TRBV7-2 combines with J gene TRBJ2-1, with D perhaps TRBD1 (6 bases). V lost 4 bases and J lost 11, with 15 bases in between. Germline assignment: CDR1 SGHTA and CDR2 FQGNSA. The CDR3 sequence is 13 residues long. CDR3 coding DNA: TGTGCCAGCAGCTCAAGACAGGTCCCAAAGCAGTTCTTC. This sequence encodes CASSSRQVPKQFF.

The chain uses TRBV7-9 and TRBJ2-1; D ambiguous. The CDR3 covers 14 residues. CDR1 is SEHNR, CDR2 FQNEAQ, per germline (reference sequence). With 11 bases removed from V and 8 bases from J, the gap between germline ends came to 22 bases. As DNA, the CDR3 is TGTGCCCAAAGTCCGGGTTCCTCTCTGCATGAGCAGTTCTTC. Protein: CAQSPGSSLHEQFF.